The present TCR beta chain was sequenced within a study of shared clonotypes between healthy human individuals. The wider study: Donors had three CD4 naive, three CD4 memory, two CD8 naive and one CD8 memory plate apiece. Study results and caveats: Non-shared clonotypes displayed generation probabilities falling below those of clonotypes present in all four donors. For naive CD4 cells, 4.5% to 6.5% of clonotypes were shared across a handful of donors.

V was trimmed by 0 bases and J by 5 bases, leaving 10 bases between them. The CDR3 is made up of 15 amino acids. Per germline, CDR1 MNHEY and CDR2 SVGAGI. On this clone itself: Its antigen remains unknown.

The repertoire was sequenced with immunoSEQ multiplex PCR; TCRdb's copy has only in-frame clones and lacks some. In the table there are 2.3 million or so clones, roughly 93% of which are singletons. The receptor comes from a man aged 18 to 35 in good health. Some clones in this sample may be carry-over from other donors' samples. The sample consisted of naive CD4+ T cells from PBMCs. Indicated subset: CD45RA+ positively selected. The chain links TRBV6-5 to TRBJ2-2; D is unresolved. For the CDR3, the DNA is TGTGCCAGCAGTTACTCGAAACAGTATACCGGGGAGCTGTTTTTT. Protein sequence: CASSYSKQYTGELFF.